This TCR beta chain was observed in a study of graft-versus-host responses after intestinal transplantation. Study-wide points: In patients with graft-donor T cell macrochimerism, allograft graft-versus-host to host-versus-graft clonal ratios were high. Researchers found peak circulating GvH clone levels linked to early post-transplant HvG declines. Recipient marrow held GvH clones, some first seen in ileum or blood.

On this clone itself: Its antigen is currently unknown.

Here immunoSEQ multiplex PCR was the method, and the copy in TCRdb shows in-frame clones only, minus some. Of tens of thousands of clones listed, roughly 90% are singletons. Germline CDR1 reads SNHLY; CDR2 reads FYNNEI. This CDR3 is built from 15 residues. V lost 3 bases and J lost 5, with 16 bases in between. The source of this sequence is a human donor who received an intestinal transplant. The V gene is TRBV2, the J gene TRBJ2-5, with a possible D match to TRBD1 (5 bases). This sample comprised unstimulated CD8+ T cells sorted from spleen or lymph node cells, obtained before intestinal transplant. CDR3 nucleotides: TGTGCCAGCAGTGACGCAGGGCCATTCGAGGAGACCCAGTACTTC. This codes for CASSDAGPFEETQYF.